The 31 T cell receptor beta chains given below trace back to one sample, sequenced in a study of cytomegalovirus exposure and HLA in healthy donors. PCR used 60 Vbeta primers and 13 Jbeta primers. The protocol was immunoSEQ multiplex PCR, while the TCRdb copy is restricted to in-frame clones and leaves out a portion. The sample contains around 93,000 clones, about 81% of which appear only once. The sample comprised PBMCs. These receptor sequences come from a woman in her 40s in good health and CMV-seronegative.

V usage is TRBV5-1 and J usage is TRBJ2-5; 8 bases map to TRBD2. CDR1 SGHRS and CDR2 YFSETQ come from the germline V gene. V trimming: 2 bases; J trimming: 3 bases; junction bases outside the gene matches: 3. The CDR3 spans 14 residues. CDR3 bases: TGCGCCAGCAGCTTAGCGGGAGAAGAAGAGACCCAGTACTTC. It specifies CASSLAGEEETQYF.

The CDR3 loop reads CASSIAAGRGTDTQYF. The CDR3 DNA reads as TGTGCCAGTAGTATAGCCGCAGGGAGGGGCACAGATACGCAGTATTTT. V and J are TRBV19 and TRBJ2-3; 7 bases are shared with TRBD2. Germline V gene lookup returns CDR1 LNHDA and CDR2 SQIVND (reference sequence). This CDR3 contains 16 residues. V gave up 1 base and J gave up 1 base; unmatched junction bases: 5.

The table lists this clone with a count of one. This sequence joins TRBV6-6 and TRBJ1-2; 9 nucleotides agree with TRBD1. Losses at the gene ends were 0 bases for V and 10 bases for J; bases not matched to a gene: 9. Germline values: CDR1 MNHNY, CDR2 SVGAGI (reference sequence). The CDR3 spans 15 residues. The CDR3, as DNA: TGTGCCAGCAGTTACTCGGGGACAGGGTCTCGGGACTACACCTTC. Its protein product is CASSYSGTGSRDYTF.

This chain uses TRBV28 with TRBJ1-5, with D hard to call. The CDR3 contains 16 residues. V was trimmed by 2 bases and J by 0 bases, leaving 11 bases between them. CDR1 and CDR2 (germline): MDHEN, SYDVKM. The chain's CDR3 is CASSLGALLSNQPQHF. DNA for the CDR3: TGTGCCAGCAGTTTAGGAGCGCTGCTTAGCAATCAGCCCCAGCATTTT.

The chain combines TRBV6-5 with TRBJ1-2; 7 bases agree with TRBD1. The CDR3 is 14 residues long. Looked up from germline, CDR1 is MNHEY and CDR2 is SVGAGI. Trimming at V came to 7 bases and at J to 8 bases, leaving 13 bases not matched to a gene. The CDR3 sequence is CASNGANRGQGYTF. DNA of the CDR3: TGTGCCAGCAATGGTGCTAACAGGGGACAGGGCTACACCTTC.

This rearrangement joins TRBV28 to TRBJ1-2; D is unresolved. The V gene lost 5 bases and the J gene lost 7 bases, with 11 bases spanning the gap. This CDR3 contains 12 residues. Looked up from germline, CDR1 is MDHEN and CDR2 is SYDVKM. The CDR3 DNA reads TGTGCCAGCAGTCCCTCCGGGATTGGCTACACCTTC. Encoded protein: CASSPSGIGYTF.

This sequence joins TRBV11-2 and TRBJ2-7; TRBD2 might be the D (6 bases). The ends were cut back, 5 bases at V and 2 bases at J, with 13 bases in the middle. The CDR3 loop spans 14 amino acids. Germline CDR1 is SGHAT and CDR2 is FQNNGV. The DNA for the CDR3 is TGTGCCAGCAGCCAGCGGAGGGGAGCCTACGAGCAGTACTTC. Protein sequence: CASSQRRGAYEQYF.

This clone has a handful of counts. The chain recombines TRBV6-6 with TRBJ1-4; D gene unclear. Per the germline V gene, CDR1 is MNHNY and CDR2 is SVGAGI (reference sequence). This CDR3 has 15 residues. The V end was cut by 6 bases, the J end by 0 bases, with 11 bases between. Here the CDR3 DNA reads TGTGCCAGCAGCCCTCGGGAATCAACTAATGAAAAACTGTTTTTT. Its translation is CASSPRESTNEKLFF.

This clone was seen just once. This CDR3 is CASSTWRSGNSPLHF. In DNA form, the CDR3 reads TGTGCCAGCAGCACATGGAGATCGGGTAATTCACCCCTCCACTTT. The chain combines TRBV6-5 with TRBJ1-6, with D unresolved. Trimming pared 6 bases from V and 6 bases from J, leaving 15 bases between. There are 15 residues in the CDR3. Germline values: CDR1 MNHEY, CDR2 SVGAGI.

This sequence joins TRBV5-1 and TRBJ2-3; TRBD2 matches 7 bases. CDR3 length equals 15 residues. Losses at the gene ends were 6 bases for V and 1 base for J; bases not matched to a gene: 8. Germline V gives CDR1 SGHRS, CDR2 YFSETQ. DNA of the CDR3: TGCGCCAGCACAATCGAAGCGGGACGCACAGATACGCAGTATTTT. Its translation is CASTIEAGRTDTQYF.

The genes are TRBV2 and TRBJ1-2, with 10 bases matching TRBD1. V shed 1 base and J 5 bases; nucleotides not matched to a gene: 10. In germline, CDR1 is SNHLY, CDR2 FYNNEI. CDR3 size: 17 residues. The CDR3 DNA sequence: TGTGCCAGCAGTGAAGTATCGACAGGGGGCTATGGATATGGCTACACCTTC. This translates into CASSEVSTGGYGYGYTF.

This clone occurred once. The junction does not match germline at one end; this may be a read error. The chain joins TRBV5-1 to TRBJ1-2; possibly TRBD1 for D (6 bases). CDR1 and CDR2 (germline): SGHRS, YFSETQ. This CDR3 contains 13 residues. The CDR3: CASSALSGTPALF. In DNA form, the CDR3 reads TGCGCCAGCAGCGCCCTCTCCGGGACACCTGCTCTCTTC.

The chain recombines TRBV18 with TRBJ2-7; 10 bases match TRBD1. CDR3 size: 18 residues. The junction had 12 bases not matched to a gene; V was cut back by 4 bases and J by 0 bases. Germline values: CDR1 KGHSH, CDR2 LQKENI. The CDR3 sequence is CASSLGDRGLSFSYEQYF. The CDR3 nucleotides are TGTGCCAGCTCACTAGGAGACAGGGGGCTTTCCTTCTCCTACGAGCAGTACTTC.

With respect to this clone: The conserved phenylalanine or tryptophan is not found at the CDR3 terminus, so this likely reflects a read error. J is TRBJ1-5 and V is TRBV2; TRBD1 agrees at 7 bases. Germline CDR1 reads SNHLY; CDR2 reads FYNNEI. The CDR3 has 15 amino acids. With 8 bases clipped from V and 0 bases from J, the junction kept 7 bases outside the gene matches. The CDR3 sequence: CASRRGENSNQPQHL. The DNA of the CDR3 is TGTGCCAGCCGCAGGGGGGAAAATAGCAATCAGCCCCAGCATCTT.

V is TRBV6-5 and J is TRBJ1-1, with 7 bases aligning to TRBD1. Germline loops: CDR1 MNHEY, CDR2 SVGAGI. CDR3 length equals 15 residues. Trimming took 8 bases from V and 0 from J; bases not matched to a gene: 9. CDR3 amino acids: CASDTGAKMNTEAFF. CDR3 bases: TGTGCCAGCGATACAGGGGCCAAAATGAACACTGAAGCTTTCTTT.

This sequence joins TRBV6-1 and TRBJ1-3; the D gene is possibly TRBD1 (5 bases). The CDR3 sequence is 14 residues long. Per germline, CDR1 MNHNS and CDR2 SASEGT. Trimming took off 7 bases at V and 2 bases at J, with 12 bases between the two ends. The DNA of the CDR3 is TGTGCCAGCAACCCCCGGACACCTGGAAACACCATATATTTT. Protein sequence: CASNPRTPGNTIYF.

The chain combines TRBV5-6 with TRBJ2-3; no definite D call. V was cut by 0 bases and J by 0 bases, with 8 bases left in between. Germline lookup yields CDR1 SGHDT and CDR2 YYEEEE. This CDR3 has 15 residues. Written as DNA, the CDR3 is TGTGCCAGCAGCTTGGTACCGGTTAGCACAGATACGCAGTATTTT. This translates into CASSLVPVSTDTQYF.

The CDR3, as DNA: TGTGCCAGCAGTTCCGGGACAGGACAAGAGACCCAGTACTTC. As protein: CASSSGTGQETQYF. The gene calls are TRBV6-6 and TRBJ2-5; 8 positions match TRBD1. CDR1 is MNHNY, CDR2 SVGAGI, per germline (reference sequence). After removal of 4 bases from V and 2 bases from J, the junction contained 3 bases not matched to a gene. This CDR3 contains 14 residues.

The chain combines TRBV11-2 with TRBJ2-7; possible D gene TRBD1, 5 bases. CDR1 is SGHAT and CDR2 is FQNNGV in the germline V gene. Trimming pared 1 base from V and 3 bases from J, leaving 13 bases between. The CDR3 sequence is 15 residues long. Here the CDR3 reads CASSLGRAGYYEQYF. The DNA for the CDR3 is TGTGCCAGCAGCTTAGGACGGGCAGGGTACTACGAGCAGTACTTC.

In this sample, this clone turned up a few times. V usage is TRBV6-4 and J usage is TRBJ1-2; TRBD1 aligns across 7 bases. The trim removed 3 bases at V and 4 bases at J, leaving 5 bases unmatched. The CDR3 is 14 amino acids. Germline CDR1 MRHNA, CDR2 SNTAGT. The CDR3 DNA reads as TGTGCCAGCAGTGAACCGGACAGGTTCTATGGCTACACCTTC. It yields the protein CASSEPDRFYGYTF.

In this sample, this clone turned up once. The genes are TRBV6-1 and TRBJ1-5; TRBD1 matches 10 bases. The CDR3 loop spans 14 amino acids. V lost 5 bases, J lost 6 bases, and 4 bases stayed unmatched. Germline V gene lookup returns CDR1 MNHNS and CDR2 SASEGT. As DNA, the CDR3 is TGTGCCAGCAGTTTGACAGGGGGCTTTCAGCCCCAGCATTTT. It specifies CASSLTGGFQPQHF.

This chain joins TRBV7-6 and TRBJ2-7; no firm D call. Germline-derived CDR1 and CDR2 are SGHVS and FNYEAQ. The V and J ends lost 5 bases and 6 bases respectively, with 11 bases between them. The CDR3 is 12 amino acids. Written as DNA, the CDR3 is TGTGCCAGCAGCCGATCAACCGGCGAGCAGTACTTC. It encodes CASSRSTGEQYF.

This clone has just one count. The V gene is TRBV5-8, the J gene TRBJ2-7, with a possible D match to TRBD1 (6 bases). Germline assignment: CDR1 SGHTS and CDR2 YDEGEE. The germline V and J ends were trimmed by 5 bases and 2 bases, with 17 bases remaining between them. The CDR3 has 15 residues. CDR3 coding DNA: TGTGCCAGCAGTCCCCCTTCAGGGGATACCTACGAGCAGTACTTC. Protein: CASSPPSGDTYEQYF.

V is TRBV5-1 and J is TRBJ2-7; 12 bases are shared with TRBD1. This CDR3 has 15 amino acids. The germline CDR1 and CDR2 sequences are SGHRS and YFSETQ. The trim removed 5 bases at V and 6 bases at J, leaving 9 bases unmatched. The CDR3 bases are TGCGCCAGCAGTTTGTGGGGGACAGGGGGCGTCGAGCAGTACTTC. This translates into CASSLWGTGGVEQYF. Complete variable domain (other parts from reference TRBV5-1 and TRBJ2-7): KAGVTQTPRYLIKTRGQQVTLSCSPISGHRSVSWYQQTPGQGLQFLFEYFSETQRNKGNFPGRFSGRQFSNSRSEMNVSTLELGDSALYLCASSLWGTGGVEQYFGPGTRLTVT.

V gene TRBV6-4 combines with J gene TRBJ2-5, with D tentatively TRBD2 (5 bases). Germline CDR1 and CDR2: MRHNA and SNTAGT. V shed 6 bases and J shed 7 bases, with 21 bases lying between them. CDR3 length equals 15 residues. CDR3 region: CASSVLPGSEWTQYF. DNA of the CDR3: TGTGCCAGCAGCGTCCTCCCGGGATCAGAATGGACCCAGTACTTC.

J is TRBJ2-7 and V is TRBV7-2; D call uncertain. The CDR3 has 13 amino acids. Trimming stripped 5 bases from V and 6 bases from J, with 14 bases between. Germline assignment: CDR1 SGHTA and CDR2 FQGNSA. CDR3 region: CASSLVLSAEQYF. The CDR3, as DNA: TGTGCCAGCAGCCTGGTCCTAAGCGCCGAGCAGTACTTC.

The V gene is TRBV19, the J gene TRBJ1-5; 10 bases are shared with TRBD1. CDR1 LNHDA and CDR2 SQIVND come from the germline V gene (reference sequence). J lost 4 bases, V lost 4 bases, and 7 bases had no gene match. The CDR3 is 16 amino acids. The CDR3: CASSKSDRGENQPQHF. In nucleotides, the CDR3 is TGTGCCAGTAGTAAATCGGACAGGGGGGAGAATCAGCCCCAGCATTTT.

This clone was seen a single time. The chain has TRBV27 and TRBJ2-1, with D tentatively TRBD1 (5 bases). This CDR3 region has 13 residues. Trimming stripped 6 bases from V and 6 bases from J, with 12 bases between. Germline V gene lookup returns CDR1 MNHEY and CDR2 SMNVEV (reference sequence). In DNA, the CDR3 is TGTGCCAGCAGAACCTCAGGGCGCAATGAGCAGTTCTTC. This encodes CASRTSGRNEQFF.

The chain combines TRBV6-5 with TRBJ1-6, with D possibly being TRBD1 (5 bases). Germline V gene lookup returns CDR1 MNHEY and CDR2 SVGAGI. The CDR3 is made up of 14 amino acids. V was cut by 8 bases and J by 9 bases, with 17 bases left in between. DNA for the CDR3: TGTGCCAGCGGATTTCCGGGACTTGGTTCACCCCTCCACTTT. It encodes CASGFPGLGSPLHF.

V and J are TRBV6-1 and TRBJ1-6; 9 bases line up with TRBD1. Germline loops: CDR1 MNHNS, CDR2 SASEGT. There are 13 residues in the CDR3. J gave up 14 bases and V 2 bases, and 4 bases lay outside the gene matches. CDR3 region: CASSEKGTGSLHF. The CDR3 region has the DNA TGTGCCAGCAGTGAAAAGGGGACAGGGTCCCTCCACTTT.

The chain has TRBV18 and TRBJ2-2, with D maybe TRBD2 (5 bases). V was cut by 2 bases and J by 5 bases, with 9 bases left in between. This CDR3 contains 14 residues. CDR1 is KGHSH and CDR2 is LQKENI in the germline V gene. The CDR3 bases are TGTGCCAGCTCACCAGGACGGGGAACCGGGGAGCTGTTTTTT. This encodes CASSPGRGTGELFF.